This T cell receptor beta chain was retrieved from a study of beta chain features in type 1 diabetes. General study results and limits: Significant though moderate, a shortening of TCRB CDR3s appeared in all four CD4+ subsets of Type 1 diabetes patients.

As every portion of the isolated RNA was reverse transcribed, the sequencing read expressed TCRB transcripts. Data came from immunoSEQ multiplex PCR; TCRdb stores just in-frame clones and leaves some out. The data hold around 150,000 clones, with roughly 8% observed a single time. From germline, CDR1 is LNHDA and CDR2 SQIVND (reference sequence). The junction had 7 bases not matched to a gene; V was cut back by 3 bases and J by 5 bases. The CDR3 consists of 15 residues. For this clone: What it recognizes is unknown.

The rearrangement joins TRBV19 to TRBJ2-1; 7 nucleotides align to TRBD2. The specimen was central memory CD4+ T cells from blood. The sequence was collected from a woman between 18 and 30 years old with type 1 diabetes. The CDR3 DNA follows: TGTGCCAGTAGTATCGGGGGGAAAGGGAACAATGAGCAGTTCTTC. It yields the protein CASSIGGKGNNEQFF.